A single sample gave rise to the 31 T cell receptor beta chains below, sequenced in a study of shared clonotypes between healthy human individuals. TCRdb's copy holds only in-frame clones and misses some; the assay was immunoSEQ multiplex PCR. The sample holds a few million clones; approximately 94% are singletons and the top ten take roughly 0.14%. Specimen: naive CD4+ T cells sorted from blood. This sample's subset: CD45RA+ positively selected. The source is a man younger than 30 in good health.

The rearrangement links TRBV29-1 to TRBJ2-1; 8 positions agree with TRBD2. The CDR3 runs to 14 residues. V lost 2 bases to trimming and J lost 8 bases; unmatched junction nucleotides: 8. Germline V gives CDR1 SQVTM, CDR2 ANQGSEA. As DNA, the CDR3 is TGCAGCGTTGAAATGGCGGGAGGAGTCGATGAGCAGTTCTTC. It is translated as CSVEMAGGVDEQFF.

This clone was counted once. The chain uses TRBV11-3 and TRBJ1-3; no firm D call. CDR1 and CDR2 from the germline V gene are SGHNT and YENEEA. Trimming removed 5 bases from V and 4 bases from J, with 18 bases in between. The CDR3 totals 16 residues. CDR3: CASSQGRVEVGNTIYF. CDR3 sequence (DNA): TGTGCCAGCAGCCAAGGTCGGGTCGAAGTCGGAAACACCATATATTTT.

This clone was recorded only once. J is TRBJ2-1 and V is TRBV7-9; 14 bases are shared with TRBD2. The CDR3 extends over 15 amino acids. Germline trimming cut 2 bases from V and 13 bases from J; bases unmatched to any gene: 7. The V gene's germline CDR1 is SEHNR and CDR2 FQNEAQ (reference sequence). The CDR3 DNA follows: TGTGCCAGCAGCTTACTAGGGACTAGCGGGAGTAATCAGTTCTTC. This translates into CASSLLGTSGSNQFF.

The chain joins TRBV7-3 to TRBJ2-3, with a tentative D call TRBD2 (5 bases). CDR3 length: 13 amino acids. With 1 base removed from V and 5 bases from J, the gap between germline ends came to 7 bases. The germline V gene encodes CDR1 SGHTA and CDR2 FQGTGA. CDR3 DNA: TGTGCCAGCAGCTTAAGCCGGGAAGATACGCAGTATTTT. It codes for CASSLSREDTQYF. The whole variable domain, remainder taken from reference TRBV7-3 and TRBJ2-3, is GAGVSQTPSNKVTEKGKYVELRCDPISGHTALYWYRQSLGQGPEFLIYFQGTGAADDSGLPNDRFFAVRPEGSVSTLKIQRTERGDSAVYLCASSLSREDTQYFGPGTRLTVL.

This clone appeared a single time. The CDR3 protein is CASSRSGGSSTDTQYF. The CDR3 DNA is TGTGCCAGCAGCCGTAGCGGGGGGTCTAGCACAGATACGCAGTATTTT. The chain recombines TRBV13 with TRBJ2-3; 10 bases fit TRBD2. V gave up 5 bases and J gave up 0 bases; unmatched junction bases: 5. From germline, CDR1 is PRHDT and CDR2 FYEKMQ (reference sequence). This CDR3 is 16 amino acids long.

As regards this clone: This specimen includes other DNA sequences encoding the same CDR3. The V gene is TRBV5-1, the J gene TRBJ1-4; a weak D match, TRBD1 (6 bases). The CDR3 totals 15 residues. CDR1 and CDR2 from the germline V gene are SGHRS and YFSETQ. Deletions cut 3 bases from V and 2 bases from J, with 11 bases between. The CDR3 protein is CASSSTGITNEKLFF. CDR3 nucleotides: TGCGCCAGCAGCTCAACAGGGATTACTAATGAAAAACTGTTTTTT.

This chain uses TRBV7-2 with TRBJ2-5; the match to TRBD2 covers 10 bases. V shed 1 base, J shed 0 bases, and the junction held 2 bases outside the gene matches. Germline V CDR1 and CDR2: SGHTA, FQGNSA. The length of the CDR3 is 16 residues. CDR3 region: CASSLGSGGYQETQYF. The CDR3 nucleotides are TGTGCCAGCAGCTTAGGTAGCGGGGGGTACCAAGAGACCCAGTACTTC.

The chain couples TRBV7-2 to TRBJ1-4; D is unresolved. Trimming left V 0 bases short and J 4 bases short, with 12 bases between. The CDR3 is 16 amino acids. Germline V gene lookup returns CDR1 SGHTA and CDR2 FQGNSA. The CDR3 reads CASSLAVQGFNEKLFF. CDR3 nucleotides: TGTGCCAGCAGCTTAGCTGTGCAAGGATTTAATGAAAAACTGTTTTTT.

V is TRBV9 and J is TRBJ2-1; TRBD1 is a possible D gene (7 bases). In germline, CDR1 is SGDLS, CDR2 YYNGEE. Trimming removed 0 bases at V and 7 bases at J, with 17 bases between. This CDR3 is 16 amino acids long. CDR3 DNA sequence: TGTGCCAGCAGCGTAGGCGGAGGGGGCACTTGGAATGAGCAGTTCTTC. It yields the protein CASSVGGGGTWNEQFF.

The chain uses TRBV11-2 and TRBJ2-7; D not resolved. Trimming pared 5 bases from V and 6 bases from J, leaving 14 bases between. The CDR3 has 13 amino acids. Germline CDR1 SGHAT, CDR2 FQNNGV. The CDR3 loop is CASSLNRGGEQYF. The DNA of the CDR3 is TGTGCCAGCAGCCTTAATCGCGGTGGCGAGCAGTACTTC.

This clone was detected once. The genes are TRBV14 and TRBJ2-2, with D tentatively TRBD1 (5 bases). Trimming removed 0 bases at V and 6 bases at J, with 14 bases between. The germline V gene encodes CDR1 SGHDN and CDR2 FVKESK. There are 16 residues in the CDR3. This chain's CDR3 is CASSQDRPGLAGELFF. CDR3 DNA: TGTGCCAGCAGCCAAGATCGGCCAGGGCTGGCCGGGGAGCTGTTTTTT.

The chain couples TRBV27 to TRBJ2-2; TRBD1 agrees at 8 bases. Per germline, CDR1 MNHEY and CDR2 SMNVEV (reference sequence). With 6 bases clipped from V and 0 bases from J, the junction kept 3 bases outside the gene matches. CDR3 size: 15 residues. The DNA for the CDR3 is TGTGCCAGCAGGGGACAGGCCGCGAACACCGGGGAGCTGTTTTTT. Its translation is CASRGQAANTGELFF.

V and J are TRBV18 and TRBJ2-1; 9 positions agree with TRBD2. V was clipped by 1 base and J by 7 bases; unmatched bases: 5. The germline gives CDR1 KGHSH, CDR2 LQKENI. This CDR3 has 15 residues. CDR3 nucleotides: TGTGCCAGCTCACCACGCGGGGGGGCCGGGAATGAGCAGTTCTTC. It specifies CASSPRGGAGNEQFF.

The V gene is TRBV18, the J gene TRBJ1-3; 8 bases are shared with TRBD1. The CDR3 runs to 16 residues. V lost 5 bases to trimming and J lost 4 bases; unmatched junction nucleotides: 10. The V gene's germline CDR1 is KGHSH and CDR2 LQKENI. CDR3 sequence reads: CASSTKEQGAGNTIYF. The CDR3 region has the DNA TGTGCCAGCTCAACCAAGGAGCAGGGGGCCGGAAACACCATATATTTT.

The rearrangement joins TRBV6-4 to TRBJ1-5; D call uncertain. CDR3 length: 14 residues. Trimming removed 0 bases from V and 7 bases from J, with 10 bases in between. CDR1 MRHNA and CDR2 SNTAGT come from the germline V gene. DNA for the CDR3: TGTGCCAGCAGTGACTCGGGCCCGGCACAGCCCCAGCATTTT. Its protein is CASSDSGPAQPQHF.

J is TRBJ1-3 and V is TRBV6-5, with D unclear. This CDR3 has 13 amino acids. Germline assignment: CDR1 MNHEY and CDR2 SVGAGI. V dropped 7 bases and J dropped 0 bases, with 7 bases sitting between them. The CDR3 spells CASMRTSGNTIYF. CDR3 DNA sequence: TGTGCCAGCATGAGGACCTCTGGAAACACCATATATTTT.

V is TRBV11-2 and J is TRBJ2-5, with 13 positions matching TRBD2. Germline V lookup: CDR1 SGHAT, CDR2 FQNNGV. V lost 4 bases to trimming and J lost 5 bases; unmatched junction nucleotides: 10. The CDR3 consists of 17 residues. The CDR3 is CASSSSGLAGFRETQYF. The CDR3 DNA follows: TGTGCCAGCAGCTCGTCGGGACTAGCGGGATTTCGGGAGACCCAGTACTTC.

CDR3 sequence (DNA): TGCGCCAGCAGCTTGTTTCGGGGGTCTAATGAAAAACTGTTTTTT. It yields the protein CASSLFRGSNEKLFF. V gene TRBV5-1 combines with J gene TRBJ1-4; D is possibly TRBD1 (5 bases). Between the trimmed V and J ends, which lost 1 base and 3 bases, there was a span of 10 bases. Germline V gives CDR1 SGHRS, CDR2 YFSETQ. This CDR3 is built from 15 residues.

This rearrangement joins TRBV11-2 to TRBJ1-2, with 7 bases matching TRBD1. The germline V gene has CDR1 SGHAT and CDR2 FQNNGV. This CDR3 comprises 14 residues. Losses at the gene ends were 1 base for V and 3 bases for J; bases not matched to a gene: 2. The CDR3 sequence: CASSLVRGDYGYTF. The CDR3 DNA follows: TGTGCCAGCAGCTTAGTCAGGGGGGACTATGGCTACACCTTC.

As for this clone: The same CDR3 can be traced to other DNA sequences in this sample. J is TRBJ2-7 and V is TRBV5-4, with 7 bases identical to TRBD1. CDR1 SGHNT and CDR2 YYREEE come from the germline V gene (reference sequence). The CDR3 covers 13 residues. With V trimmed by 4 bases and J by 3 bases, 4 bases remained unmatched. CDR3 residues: CASSRTGVYEQYF. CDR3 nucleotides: TGTGCCAGCAGCCGTACAGGGGTCTACGAGCAGTACTTC.

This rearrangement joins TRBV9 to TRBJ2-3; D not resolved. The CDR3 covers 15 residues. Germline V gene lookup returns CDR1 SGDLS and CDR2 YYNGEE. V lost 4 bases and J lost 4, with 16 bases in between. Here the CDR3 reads CASSPAPMRADTQYF. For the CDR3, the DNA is TGTGCCAGCAGCCCTGCCCCTATGCGCGCAGATACGCAGTATTTT.

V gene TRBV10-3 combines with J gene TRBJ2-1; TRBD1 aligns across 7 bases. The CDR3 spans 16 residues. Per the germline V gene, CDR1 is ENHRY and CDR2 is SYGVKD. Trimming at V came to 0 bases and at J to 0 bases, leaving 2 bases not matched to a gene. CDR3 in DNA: TGTGCCATCAGTGAGTCGAGGGACAGCTCCTACAATGAGCAGTTCTTC. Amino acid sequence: CAISESRDSSYNEQFF.

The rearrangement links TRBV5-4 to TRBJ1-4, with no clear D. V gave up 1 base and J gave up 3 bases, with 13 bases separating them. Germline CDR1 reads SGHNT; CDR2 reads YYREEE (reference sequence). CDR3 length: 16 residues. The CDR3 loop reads CASSLKGREANEKLFF. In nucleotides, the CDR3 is TGTGCCAGCAGCTTGAAAGGGAGGGAGGCTAATGAAAAACTGTTTTTT.

In nucleotides, the CDR3 is TGTGCCAGCAGCCCACGGACAGGGGCCAGGAGTACTGGAAACACCATATATTTT. It translates to CASSPRTGARSTGNTIYF. The V call is TRBV7-9, the J call TRBJ1-3; TRBD1 aligns across 9 bases. The CDR3 contains 18 residues. CDR1 is SEHNR, CDR2 FQNEAQ, per germline (reference sequence). The V and J ends lost 5 bases and 2 bases, in that order; junction bases with no gene match: 13.

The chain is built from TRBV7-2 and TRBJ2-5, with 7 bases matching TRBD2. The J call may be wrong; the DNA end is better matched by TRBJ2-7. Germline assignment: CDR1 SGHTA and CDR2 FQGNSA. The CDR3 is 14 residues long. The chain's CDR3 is CASSLGLPTYEQYF. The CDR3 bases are TGTGCCAGCAGCTTGGGACTACCCACCTACGAGCAGTACTTC.

The CDR3 is CASSPGQVFYNEQFF. CDR3 sequence (DNA): TGTGCCAGCAGTCCCGGACAGGTTTTCTACAATGAGCAGTTCTTC. V usage is TRBV6-5 and J usage is TRBJ2-1, with 7 nucleotides matching TRBD1. CDR3 length equals 15 residues. Germline-derived CDR1 and CDR2 are MNHEY and SVGAGI. Trimming took 5 bases from V and 3 from J; bases not matched to a gene: 7.

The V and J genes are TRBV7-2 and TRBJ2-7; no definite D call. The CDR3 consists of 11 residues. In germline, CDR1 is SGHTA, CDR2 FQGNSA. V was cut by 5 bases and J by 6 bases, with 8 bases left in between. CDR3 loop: CASSQVSEQYF. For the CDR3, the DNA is TGTGCCAGCAGCCAAGTATCCGAGCAGTACTTC.

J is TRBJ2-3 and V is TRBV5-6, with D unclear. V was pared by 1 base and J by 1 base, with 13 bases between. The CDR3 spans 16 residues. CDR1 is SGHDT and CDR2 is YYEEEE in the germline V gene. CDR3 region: CASSLRSTPRTDTQYF. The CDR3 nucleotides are TGTGCCAGCAGCTTGCGAAGCACACCCCGCACAGATACGCAGTATTTT.

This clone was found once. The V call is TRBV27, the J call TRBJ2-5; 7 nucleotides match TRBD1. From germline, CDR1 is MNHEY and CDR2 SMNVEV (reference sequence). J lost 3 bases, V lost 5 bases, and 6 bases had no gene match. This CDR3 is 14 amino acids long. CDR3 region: CASSPTGTEETQYF. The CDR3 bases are TGTGCCAGCAGTCCCACCGGGACAGAAGAGACCCAGTACTTC.

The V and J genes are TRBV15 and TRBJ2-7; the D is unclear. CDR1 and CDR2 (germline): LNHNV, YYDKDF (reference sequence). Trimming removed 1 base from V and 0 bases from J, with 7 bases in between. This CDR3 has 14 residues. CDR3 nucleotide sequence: TGTGCCACCAGCAGAGCCCAGAGCTCCTACGAGCAGTACTTC. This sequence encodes CATSRAQSSYEQYF.

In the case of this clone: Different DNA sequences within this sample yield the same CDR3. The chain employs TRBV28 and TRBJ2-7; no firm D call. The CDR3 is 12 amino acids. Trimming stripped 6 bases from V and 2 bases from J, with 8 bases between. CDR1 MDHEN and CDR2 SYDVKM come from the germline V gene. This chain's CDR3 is CASSPGPYEQYF. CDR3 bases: TGTGCCAGCAGCCCCGGGCCCTACGAGCAGTACTTC.